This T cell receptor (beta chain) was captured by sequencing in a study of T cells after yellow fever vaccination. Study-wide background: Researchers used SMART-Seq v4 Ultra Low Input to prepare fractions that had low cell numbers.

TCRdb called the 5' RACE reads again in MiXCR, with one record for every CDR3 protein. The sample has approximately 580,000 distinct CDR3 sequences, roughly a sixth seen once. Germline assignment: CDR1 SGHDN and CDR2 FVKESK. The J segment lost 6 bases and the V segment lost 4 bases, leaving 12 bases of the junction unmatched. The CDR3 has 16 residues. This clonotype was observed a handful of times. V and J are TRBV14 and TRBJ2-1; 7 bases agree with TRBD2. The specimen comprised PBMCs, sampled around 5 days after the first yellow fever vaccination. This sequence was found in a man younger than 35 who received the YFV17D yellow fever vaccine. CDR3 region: CASSPSYGLGSNEQFF. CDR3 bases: TGTGCCAGCAGCCCCTCGTATGGACTAGGGAGCAATGAGCAGTTCTTC.